This passage covers 27 T cell receptor beta chains from one sample sequenced in a study of regulatory T cells in long-lasting Graves disease. CDR3 regions were amplified by Arm-PCR using iRepertoire HTBI primers to build TCR beta libraries. TCRdb ran MiXCR on the multiplex PCR reads and lists one entry per CDR3 protein. Here the sample spans about 470,000 distinct CDR3 sequences, 14% to 15% being singletons. The time point denotes: newly diagnosed GD, antithyroid drugs for less than 3 months. Making the TCR library involved RNA that had been extracted from PBMCs. These data were also filed under a second study, of T cells in Graves' hyperthyroidism and ophthalmopathy.

Here the sequenced sample was peripheral blood mononuclear cells (PBMCs), taken at new diagnosis, from a patient treated with antithyroid drugs. Receptors originate from a woman aged 25 to 39 with Graves disease.

At least ten counts were recorded for this clonotype. The CDR3 reads CASTSPVAGGPGTGELFF. DNA for the CDR3: TGTGCCAGCACCTCACCGGTAGCGGGAGGGCCCGGCACCGGGGAGCTGTTTTTT. The V call is TRBV12-3 or TRBV12-4, the J call TRBJ2-2; 11 nucleotides match TRBD2. Trimming at V came to 7 bases and at J to 4 bases, leaving 14 bases not matched to a gene. The CDR3 loop spans 18 amino acids.

This clonotype was counted between two and nine times. The chain couples TRBV15 to TRBJ2-7, with D unresolved. This CDR3 region has 12 residues. Trimming took 8 bases from V and 6 from J, leaving 14 bases between them. Germline values: CDR1 LNHNV, CDR2 YYDKDF (reference sequence). The CDR3 DNA sequence: TGTGCCACCCACAGAACAGATTTCGAGCAGTACTTC. It codes for CATHRTDFEQYF.

This clonotype was observed a few times. The J gene is TRBJ1-2, the V gene TRBV11-3, with D maybe TRBD1 (6 bases). V was pared by 3 bases and J by 3 bases, with 11 bases between. Germline V gives CDR1 SGHNT, CDR2 YENEEA. The CDR3 loop spans 14 amino acids. The CDR3 reads CASSFLGADYGYTF. CDR3 bases: TGTGCCAGCAGCTTTCTGGGGGCGGACTATGGCTACACCTTC.

With respect to this clonotype: Just one base apart from a much larger clone, this may be a read error. J is TRBJ2-1 and V is TRBV6-2 or TRBV6-3, with D possibly TRBD1 on 6 matching bases. The germline gives CDR1 MNHEY, CDR2 SVGEGT. Trimming removed 5 bases from V and 8 bases from J, with 19 bases in between. The CDR3 length is 15 residues. CDR3 bases: TGTGCCAGCAGTCGCAGAATCGGACAGTACTATGAGCAGTTCTTC. This codes for CASSRRIGQYYEQFF.

This clonotype was counted between two and nine times. The genes are TRBV10-3 and TRBJ2-1; a weak D match, TRBD2 (5 bases). Germline assignment: CDR1 ENHRY and CDR2 SYGVKD. Trimming stripped 0 bases from V and 6 bases from J, with 12 bases between. CDR3 size: 15 residues. This chain's CDR3 is CAISESRLAGNEQFF. CDR3 coding DNA: TGTGCCATCAGTGAGTCCCGCCTAGCCGGCAATGAGCAGTTCTTC.

The chain uses TRBV27 and TRBJ1-2; tentative D call: TRBD1 (5 bases). This CDR3 comprises 13 residues. Germline values: CDR1 MNHEY, CDR2 SMNVEV (reference sequence). V lost 4 bases to trimming and J lost 8 bases, with 14 bases between them. The CDR3 nucleotides are TGTGCCAGCAGTTATTGGGGCAGTCGGGGCTACACCTTC. It is translated as CASSYWGSRGYTF.

This clonotype was picked up many times. The chain has TRBV2 and TRBJ2-7, with 7 positions matching TRBD1. V shed 4 bases and J 2 bases; nucleotides not matched to a gene: 8. The CDR3 spans 15 residues. Germline loops: CDR1 SNHLY, CDR2 FYNNEI. The CDR3 loop reads CASSGSGGNTYEQYF. In DNA, the CDR3 is TGTGCCAGCAGTGGTTCAGGGGGAAATACCTACGAGCAGTACTTC.

This clonotype has a count of ten or more. The V gene is TRBV20-1, the J gene TRBJ2-7; D ambiguous. Germline CDR1 is DFQATT and CDR2 is SNEGSKA (reference sequence). There are 13 residues in the CDR3. The V end lost 2 bases, the J end lost 2 bases, and 10 bases lay between the germline ends. The CDR3 region is CSARRTATYEQYF. The CDR3 DNA reads as TGCAGTGCTAGACGGACGGCGACCTACGAGCAGTACTTC.

The table lists this clonotype with many counts. The chain is built from TRBV18 and TRBJ2-1, with 7 bases aligning to TRBD2. CDR3 size: 14 residues. Germline assignment: CDR1 KGHSH and CDR2 LQKENI. The J segment lost 6 bases and the V segment lost 3 bases, leaving 5 bases of the junction unmatched. CDR3 in amino acids: CASSPASGPNEQFF. CDR3 bases: TGTGCCAGCTCACCGGCTAGCGGACCCAATGAGCAGTTCTTC.

J is TRBJ2-1 and V is TRBV10-3, with 14 bases lining up with TRBD2. This CDR3 is 14 amino acids long. The germline gives CDR1 ENHRY, CDR2 SYGVKD. J gave up 8 bases and V 8 bases, and 5 bases lay outside the gene matches. The CDR3 sequence: CAIRGTSGSHEQFF. The CDR3, as DNA: TGTGCCATCCGGGGGACTAGCGGGAGTCATGAGCAGTTCTTC.

This clonotype was recorded many times. The CDR3 reads CAWRTGLGQFF. The CDR3 region has the DNA TGTGCCTGGAGAACCGGACTCGGGCAGTTCTTC. V and J are TRBV30 and TRBJ2-1; maybe TRBD2 (5 bases). Germline CDR1 reads GTSNPN; CDR2 reads SVGIG (reference sequence). V shed 3 bases and J shed 12 bases, with 12 bases lying between them. The CDR3 totals 11 residues.

This clonotype was detected only a few times. The chain recombines TRBV10-3 with TRBJ1-1; D is ambiguous. CDR3 size: 13 residues. Trimming pared 10 bases from V and 5 bases from J, leaving 17 bases between. Looked up from germline, CDR1 is ENHRY and CDR2 is SYGVKD. In DNA, the CDR3 is TGTGCCACCGGCTCCGGGGTTCGGACTGAAGCTTTCTTT. Amino acid sequence: CATGSGVRTEAFF.

About this clonotype itself: Since a much larger clone is just one base distant, this may be a read error. Here the CDR3 omits its conserved ending phenylalanine or tryptophan, so a read error is the likely source. The V call is TRBV5-1, the J call TRBJ1-2, with D possibly being TRBD1 (5 bases). In germline, CDR1 is SGHRS, CDR2 YFSETQ. There are 15 residues in the CDR3. V was shortened by 4 bases and J by 8 bases, with 21 bases between the two germline ends. CDR3 DNA: TGCGCCAGCAGCCTCACCGCTAGGGACGCGGGGGGCTACACCTAC. Amino acid sequence: CASSLTARDAGGYTY.

This clonotype was recorded many times. The rearrangement uses TRBV9 and TRBJ2-7; TRBD2 might be the D (5 bases). The ends were cut back, 2 bases at V and 3 bases at J, with 12 bases in the middle. CDR3 length: 14 amino acids. CDR1 is SGDLS, CDR2 YYNGEE, per germline. The chain's CDR3 is CASSVSGVSYEQYF. The CDR3 coding sequence is TGTGCCAGCAGCGTTTCCGGGGTCAGCTACGAGCAGTACTTC.

This clonotype was counted between two and nine times. This could be a read error, since a much larger clone is one nucleotide away. The CDR3 nucleotides read TGTGCCAGCAGTCCACCGGGGCTCCTTGGGAGCTCCTACGAGCAGTACTTC. Its protein product is CASSPPGLLGSSYEQYF. This chain uses TRBV27 with TRBJ2-7, with D perhaps being TRBD1 or TRBD2 (5 bases each). V dropped 5 bases and J dropped 0 bases, with 20 bases sitting between them. This CDR3 comprises 17 residues. Germline V gene sequence: CDR1 MNHEY, CDR2 SMNVEV (reference sequence).

This clonotype was seen repeatedly, ten times or more. This sequence joins TRBV20-1 and TRBJ1-1; D is uncertain. This CDR3 has 11 amino acids. V was clipped by 2 bases and J by 10 bases, with 11 bases between them. The V gene's germline CDR1 is DFQATT and CDR2 SNEGSKA (reference sequence). The CDR3 DNA reads TGCAGTGCTAGATCCCTTGTTGGAGCTTTCTTT. Translating it yields CSARSLVGAFF.

This chain joins TRBV5-6 and TRBJ2-3, with D possibly matching TRBD2 (5 bases). The length of the CDR3 is 15 residues. The germline V gene has CDR1 SGHDT and CDR2 YYEEEE. V lost 5 bases, J lost 2 bases, and 15 bases lay in between. The CDR3 here is CASSFKTRLTDTQYF. Here the CDR3 DNA reads TGTGCCAGCAGTTTTAAAACTAGACTCACAGATACGCAGTATTTT. The entire variable domain, with the rest obtained from reference TRBV5-6 and TRBJ2-3, is as follows: DAGVTQSPTHLIKTRGQQVTLRCSPKSGHDTVSWYQQALGQGPQFIFQYYEEEERQRGNFPDRFSGHQFPNYSSELNVNALLLGDSALYLCASSFKTRLTDTQYFGPGTRLTVL.

This clonotype was observed many times. The rearrangement joins TRBV30 to TRBJ2-7; 14 bases line up with TRBD2. The CDR3 is 14 amino acids. The germline gives CDR1 GTSNPN, CDR2 SVGIG (reference sequence). V shed 8 bases and J 1 base; nucleotides not matched to a gene: 4. CDR3 sequence: CARGTSGSSYEQYF. The CDR3 DNA follows: TGTGCCCGGGGGACTAGCGGGAGTTCCTACGAGCAGTACTTC. The variable domain in full, completed from reference TRBV30 and TRBJ2-7, reads SQTIHQWPATLVQPVGSPLSLECTVEGTSNPNLYWYRQAAGRGLQLLFYSVGIGQISSEVPQNLSASRPQDRQFILSSKKLLLSDSGFYLCARGTSGSSYEQYFGPGTRLTVT.

This clonotype was detected many times. V gene TRBV12-3 or TRBV12-4 combines with J gene TRBJ1-1, with D unresolved. V was clipped by 7 bases and J by 5 bases, with 17 bases between them. This CDR3 has 14 residues. The CDR3 DNA reads as TGTGCCAGCACCTTCGGAGGAGATGGGACTGAAGCTTTCTTT. It specifies CASTFGGDGTEAFF.

J is TRBJ1-1 and V is TRBV30; the D gene is possibly TRBD1 (5 bases). The V end lost 4 bases, the J end lost 0 bases, and 6 bases lay between the germline ends. CDR1 GTSNPN and CDR2 SVGIG come from the germline V gene (reference sequence). The CDR3 contains 12 residues. The DNA of the CDR3 is TGTGCCTGGATCAGGGTGAACACTGAAGCTTTCTTT. Protein product: CAWIRVNTEAFF.

This sequence joins TRBV14 and TRBJ2-1, with D possibly being TRBD2 (6 bases). The CDR3 totals 18 residues. Per germline, CDR1 SGHDN and CDR2 FVKESK. V was trimmed by 4 bases and J by 3 bases, leaving 22 bases between them. The CDR3 here is CASSLPTRLAGNYNEQFF. CDR3 coding DNA: TGTGCCAGCAGCCTCCCTACCCGATTGGCGGGGAACTACAATGAGCAGTTCTTC. The full variable domain, its missing parts supplied by reference TRBV14 and TRBJ2-1, is EAGVTQFPSHSVIEKGQTVTLRCDPISGHDNLYWYRRVMGKEIKFLLHFVKESKQDESGMPNNRFLAERTGGTYSTLKVQPAELEDSGVYFCASSLPTRLAGNYNEQFFGPGTRLTVL.

This clonotype was seen repeatedly, ten times or more. This rearrangement joins TRBV2 to TRBJ2-3; 10 bases align to TRBD2. The CDR3 is 17 residues long. Germline CDR1 is SNHLY and CDR2 is FYNNEI. The V gene end was trimmed by 6 bases and the J gene end by 0 bases; junction bases not matched to a gene: 9. The DNA of the CDR3 is TGTGCCAGCAGGAGACTAGCGGGCAGCTCTAGCACAGATACGCAGTATTTT. Residues: CASRRLAGSSSTDTQYF.

The table lists this clonotype with many counts. V gene TRBV27 combines with J gene TRBJ2-7; D is ambiguous. CDR1 is MNHEY and CDR2 is SMNVEV in the germline V gene (reference sequence). V gave up 5 bases and J gave up 4 bases, with 18 bases separating them. The CDR3 runs 15 residues. In nucleotides, the CDR3 is TGTGCCAGCAGTCAGACCTTGGGCCCCGGATACGAGCAGTACTTC. It codes for CASSQTLGPGYEQYF.

The table lists this clonotype with many counts. The chain couples TRBV14 to TRBJ2-1; D is uncertain. CDR1 is SGHDN, CDR2 FVKESK, per germline. The CDR3 loop spans 14 amino acids. V lost 1 base and J 12 bases, leaving 16 bases between the germline ends. The CDR3 loop reads CASSQASIPRGQFF. Written as DNA, the CDR3 is TGTGCCAGCAGCCAAGCCTCAATACCCCGAGGGCAGTTCTTC.

There are many counts of this clonotype. The J gene is TRBJ1-1, the V gene TRBV20-1, with D possibly being TRBD1 (6 bases). This CDR3 comprises 16 residues. The germline V and J ends were trimmed by 3 bases and 1 base, with 18 bases remaining between them. Germline V gene sequence: CDR1 DFQATT, CDR2 SNEGSKA (reference sequence). CDR3 bases: TGCAGTGCTAGTCTCAATCCCGGGGGCAGGAACACTGAAGCTTTCTTT. It is translated as CSASLNPGGRNTEAFF.

In this sample, this clonotype turned up many times. J is TRBJ1-1 and V is TRBV10-3, with 7 bases fitting TRBD1. The CDR3 is made up of 13 amino acids. Germline CDR1 is ENHRY and CDR2 is SYGVKD. The V segment lost 9 bases and the J segment 1 base; nucleotides outside the gene matches: 5. CDR3: CAMAGQSNTEAFF. DNA of the CDR3: TGTGCCATGGCGGGACAGTCGAACACTGAAGCTTTCTTT.

The chain recombines TRBV19 with TRBJ2-2; 7 bases are shared with TRBD1. The V segment lost 9 bases and the J segment 5 bases; nucleotides outside the gene matches: 6. Germline CDR1 reads LNHDA; CDR2 reads SQIVND (reference sequence). The CDR3 has 13 residues. The DNA of the CDR3 is TGTGCCAGCTTAGGGGGCTCTACCGGGGAGCTGTTTTTT. Translated: CASLGGSTGELFF. Combining the CDR3 with reference TRBV19 and TRBJ2-2 gives the whole variable domain DGGITQSPKYLFRKEGQNVTLSCEQNLNHDAMYWYRQDPGQGLRLIYYSQIVNDFQKGDIAEGYSVSREKKESFPLTVTSAQKNPTAFYLCASLGGSTGELFFGEGSRLTVL.